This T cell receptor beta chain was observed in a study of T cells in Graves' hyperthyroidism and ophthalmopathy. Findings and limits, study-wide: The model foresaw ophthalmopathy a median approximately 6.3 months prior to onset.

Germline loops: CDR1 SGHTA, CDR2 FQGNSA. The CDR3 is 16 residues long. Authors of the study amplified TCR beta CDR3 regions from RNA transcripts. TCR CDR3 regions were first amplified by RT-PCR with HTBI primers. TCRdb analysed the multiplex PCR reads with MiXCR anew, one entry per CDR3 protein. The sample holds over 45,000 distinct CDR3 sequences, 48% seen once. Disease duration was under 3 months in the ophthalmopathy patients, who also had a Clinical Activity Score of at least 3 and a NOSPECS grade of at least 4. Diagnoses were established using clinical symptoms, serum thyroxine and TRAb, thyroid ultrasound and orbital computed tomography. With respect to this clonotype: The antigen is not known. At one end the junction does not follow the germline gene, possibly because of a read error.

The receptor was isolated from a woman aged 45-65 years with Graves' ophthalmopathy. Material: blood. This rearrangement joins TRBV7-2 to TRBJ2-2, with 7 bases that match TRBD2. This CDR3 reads CASSLESGMSIGELSF. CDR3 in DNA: TGTGCCAGCAGCTTAGAGAGCGGGATGAGTATCGGGGAGCTGTCTTTT. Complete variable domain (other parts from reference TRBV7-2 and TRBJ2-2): GAGVSQSPSNKVTEKGKDVELRCDPISGHTALYWYRQSLGQGLEFLIYFQGNSAPDKSGLPSDRFSAERTGGSVSTLTIQRTQQEDSAVYLCASSLESGMSIGELSFGEGSRLTVL.